The rows below give T cell receptor beta chains drawn from one sample of a study of neoadjuvant anti-PD-1 for oral cavity cancer. Produced via immunoSEQ multiplex PCR; TCRdb's table is partial and in-frame only. The sample has about 7,000 clones; around 80% are singletons. This specimen consisted of PBMCs, obtained before nivolumab (anti-PD-1) treatment. All receptors come from a person aged 35-79 years with oral cavity squamous cell carcinoma. The CDR3 runs from the conserved cysteine through the conserved F or W. A D gene is named only where the DNA matches it firmly.

len	v_gene	d_gene	j_gene	CDR3aa
16	TRBV7-2	.	TRBJ1-6	CASSHTGYSYNSPLHF
15	TRBV5-4	.	TRBJ1-2	CASSYPRAGDGGYTF
13	TRBV5-1	.	TRBJ1-1	CASSLGTNTEAFF
15	TRBV5-8	.	TRBJ1-2	CASSSGGGINYGYTF
15	TRBV11-3	TRBD2	TRBJ2-1	CASSLAGGPVDEQFF
15	TRBV28	.	TRBJ2-3	CASSLNRGSADTQYF
13	TRBV27	.	TRBJ1-1	CASSLNLNTEAFF
13	TRBV7-3	.	TRBJ1-6	CASSRDNASPLHF
15	TRBV4-2	.	TRBJ1-1	CASSQDPRINTEAFF
15	TRBV7-8	TRBD1	TRBJ2-2	CASSYGTGGIGELFF
15	TRBV7-2	TRBD1	TRBJ1-2	CASSSSGTGYFGYTF
13	TRBV7-9	.	TRBJ2-3	CASSLSDPGTQYF
14	TRBV5-4	.	TRBJ2-1	CASSPIASYNEQFF
16	TRBV11-2	.	TRBJ1-4	CASSLGANLGREKLFF
13	TRBV27	TRBD1	TRBJ1-2	CASTGTGSYGYTF
15	TRBV5-4	TRBD1	TRBJ1-6	CASSLGGRGNSPLHF
11	TRBV6-6	.	TRBJ2-5	CASSYRGTQYF
16	TRBV5-8	.	TRBJ2-1	CASSWAPGSPYNEQFF
14	TRBV6-6	TRBD1	TRBJ1-2	CASSPQGALSGYTF
14	TRBV18	.	TRBJ1-1	CASSPVGAGTEAFF
15	TRBV7-7	TRBD1	TRBJ2-2	CASSPGQGVTGELFF
12	TRBV4-2	.	TRBJ1-4	CASSQEAKKLFF
14	TRBV19	TRBD1	TRBJ2-7	CASSQNRGIDEQYF
15	TRBV7-8	TRBD1	TRBJ1-1	CASSPNRGGNTEAFF
15	TRBV6-1	TRBD1	TRBJ2-7	CASSTGQGSSREQYF
15	TRBV15	.	TRBJ1-5	CATSRGTEGSQPQHF
13	TRBV5-6	.	TRBJ1-1	CASSNVMGPEAFF
15	TRBV7-2	.	TRBJ2-3	CASSLAATSTDTQYF
15	TRBV7-9	TRBD1	TRBJ2-2	CASSYPGGTVGELFF
15	TRBV7-9	TRBD1	TRBJ2-3	CASRGQGLFGDTQYF
12	TRBV2	.	TRBJ1-5	CASGRRDQPQHF
12	TRBV5-8	.	TRBJ2-5	CASSTQRETQYF
15	TRBV7-8	.	TRBJ2-2	CASNLGGAITGELFF
15	TRBV9	.	TRBJ2-7	CASSVEGTTFGEQYF